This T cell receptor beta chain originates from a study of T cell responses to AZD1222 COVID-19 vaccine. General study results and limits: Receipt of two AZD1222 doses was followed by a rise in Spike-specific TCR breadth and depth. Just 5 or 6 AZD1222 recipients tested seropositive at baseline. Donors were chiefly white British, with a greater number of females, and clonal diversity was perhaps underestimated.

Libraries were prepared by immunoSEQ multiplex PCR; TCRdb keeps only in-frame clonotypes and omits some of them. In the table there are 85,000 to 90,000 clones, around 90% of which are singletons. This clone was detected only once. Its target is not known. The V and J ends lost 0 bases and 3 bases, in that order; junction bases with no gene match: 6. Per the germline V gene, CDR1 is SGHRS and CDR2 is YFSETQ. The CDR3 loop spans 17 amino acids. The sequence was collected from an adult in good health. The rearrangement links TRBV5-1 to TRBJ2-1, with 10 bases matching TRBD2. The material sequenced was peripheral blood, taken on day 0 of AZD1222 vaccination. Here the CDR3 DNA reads TGCGCCAGCAGCTTGGGCCATAGCGGGAGGAACTACAATGAGCAGTTCTTC. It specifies CASSLGHSGRNYNEQFF.